The clone carrying this T cell receptor (beta chain) was picked up many times. Its antigen remains unidentified. CDR1 and CDR2 from the germline V gene are MNHEY and SVGEGT. V lost 5 bases and J lost 7, with 14 bases in between. The CDR3 extends over 13 amino acids. This sample was included in a study of CD8 T cells in ankylosing spondylitis. Findings and caveats of the study: Those disease-linked clones were CD8+; they were also relatively rare in peripheral blood. A TCR beta motif of about 8 highly homologous variants appeared characteristic of ankylosing spondylitis blood.

Quantitative molecular-barcoded 5'-RACE generated the TCR beta libraries. MiXCR, applied by TCRdb to the 5' RACE reads, yields one record per CDR3 protein. The table has about 510,000 distinct CDR3 sequences, approximately 5% seen once. Sample: blood, either unsorted or a sorted T cell fraction (not recorded which). The sequence derives from a male donor with ankylosing spondylitis. The chain carries TRBV6-2 or TRBV6-3 and TRBJ1-2; the D is unclear. The DNA for the CDR3 is TGTGCCAGCAGTGCTGGGCCAGTGAGTGGCTACACCTTC. Translating gives CASSAGPVSGYTF.